This T cell receptor beta chain was sequenced during a study of blood T cell repertoires in COVID-19. Clones were read by immunoSEQ multiplex PCR, and TCRdb kept only the in-frame ones, dropping some. The sample lists about 370,000 clones, roughly nine tenths seen once, with roughly 1% in the top ten. J was trimmed by 1 base and V by 3 bases; bases with no gene match: 17. The CDR3 is 21 amino acids. Germline CDR1 and CDR2: LGHDT and YNNKEL (reference sequence). J is TRBJ2-1 and V is TRBV3-1 (or the pseudogene TRBV3-2), with 11 bases fitting TRBD1. Material for sequencing was PBMCs or T cells enriched from blood (not recorded which). The source of this sequence is a man aged 18 to 30 who had recovered from COVID-19. The CDR3 region is CASSHAGTGGFRSGSYNEQFF. CDR3 nucleotides: TGTGCCAGCAGCCACGCCGGGACAGGGGGTTTCCGAAGTGGGTCCTACAATGAGCAGTTCTTC.